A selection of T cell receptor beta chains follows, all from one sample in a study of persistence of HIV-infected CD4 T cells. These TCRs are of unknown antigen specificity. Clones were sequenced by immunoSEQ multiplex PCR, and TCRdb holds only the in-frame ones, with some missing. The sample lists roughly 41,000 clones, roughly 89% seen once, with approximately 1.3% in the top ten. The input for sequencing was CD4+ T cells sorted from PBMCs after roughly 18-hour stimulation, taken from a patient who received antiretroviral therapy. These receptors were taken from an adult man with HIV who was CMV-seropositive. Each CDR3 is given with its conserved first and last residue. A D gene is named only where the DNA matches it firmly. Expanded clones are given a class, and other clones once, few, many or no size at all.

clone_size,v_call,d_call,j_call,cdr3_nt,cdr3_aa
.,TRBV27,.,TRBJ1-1,TGTGCCAGCAGTCCATACAAGAACACTGAAGCTTTCTTT,CASSPYKNTEAFF
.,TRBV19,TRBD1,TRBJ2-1,TGTGCCAGTAGTATAGCCTACAGGGGTAATGAGCAGTTCTTC,CASSIAYRGNEQFF
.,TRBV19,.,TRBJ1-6,TGTGCCAGTAGTATCGGGGGGAATTCACCCCTCCACTTT,CASSIGGNSPLHF
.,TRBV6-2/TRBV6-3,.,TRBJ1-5,TGTGCCAGCAGCTCGGGTTTTCGGGGGAGCAATCAGCCCCAGCATTTT,CASSSGFRGSNQPQHF
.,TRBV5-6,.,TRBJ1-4,TGTGCCAGCAGCCCTGGGGCCCCTACAGCGGCTACTAATGAAAAACTGTTTTTT,CASSPGAPTAATNEKLFF
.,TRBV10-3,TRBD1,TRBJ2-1,TGTGCCATCAGCCTAGGAGGACAGGGGTTCTCCAATGAGCAGTTCTTC,CAISLGGQGFSNEQFF
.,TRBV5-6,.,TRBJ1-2,TGTGCCAGCAGCTTGATCGCAGGGGTCTCGGGATCAGGTGGCTACACCTTC,CASSLIAGVSGSGGYTF
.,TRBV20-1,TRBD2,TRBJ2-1,TGCAGTGCTAGTTACGGACTAGCGGGAGGGAATGAGCAGTTCTTC,CSASYGLAGGNEQFF
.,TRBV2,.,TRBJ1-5,TGTGCCAGCAGCCTTTGGGGGTATAGGCAGCCCCAGCATTTT,CASSLWGYRQPQHF
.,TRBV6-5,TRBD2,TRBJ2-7,TGTGCCAGCAGTTCCCCCGGGACTAGCTCCTACGAGCAGTACTTC,CASSSPGTSSYEQYF
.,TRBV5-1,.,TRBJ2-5,TGCGCCAGCAGCTTAACAGCGGTTCAAGAGACCCAGTACTTC,CASSLTAVQETQYF
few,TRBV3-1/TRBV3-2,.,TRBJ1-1,TGTGCCAGCAGCCAGCGGGGAGGTACTGAAGCTTTCTTT,CASSQRGGTEAFF
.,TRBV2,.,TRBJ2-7,TGTGCCAGCAGTGTTCAGGGTGGCGGGTACGAGCAGTACTTC,CASSVQGGGYEQYF
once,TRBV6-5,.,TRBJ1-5,TGTGCCAGCAGTTACCGCGTTGGAAGCAATCAGCCCCAGCATTTT,CASSYRVGSNQPQHF
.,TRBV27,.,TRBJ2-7,TGTGCCAGCAGTTTAATGCGAAAGACAGACTCGTACTACGAGCAGTACTTC,CASSLMRKTDSYYEQYF
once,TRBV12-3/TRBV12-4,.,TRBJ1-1,TGTGCCAGCAGTTTGAGGGGGAGCACTGAAGCTTTCTTT,CASSLRGSTEAFF
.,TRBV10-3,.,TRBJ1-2,TGTGCCATCAATGATCCCGGGGTCACTAACTATGGCTACACCTTC,CAINDPGVTNYGYTF